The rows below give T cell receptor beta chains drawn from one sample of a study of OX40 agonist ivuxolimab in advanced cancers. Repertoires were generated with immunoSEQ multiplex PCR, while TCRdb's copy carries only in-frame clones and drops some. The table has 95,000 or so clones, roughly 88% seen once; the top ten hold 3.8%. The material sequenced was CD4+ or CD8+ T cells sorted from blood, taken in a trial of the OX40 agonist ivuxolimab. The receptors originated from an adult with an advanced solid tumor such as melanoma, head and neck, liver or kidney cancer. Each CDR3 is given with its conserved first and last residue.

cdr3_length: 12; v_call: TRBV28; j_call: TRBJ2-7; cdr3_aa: CDGLAGVYEQYF
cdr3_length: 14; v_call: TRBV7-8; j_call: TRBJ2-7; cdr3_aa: CASSLALGRSEQYF
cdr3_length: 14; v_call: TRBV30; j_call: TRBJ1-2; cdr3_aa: CAWKLDRDDHGYTF
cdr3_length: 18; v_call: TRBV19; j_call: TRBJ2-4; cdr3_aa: CASSRYRPSGRNENIQYF
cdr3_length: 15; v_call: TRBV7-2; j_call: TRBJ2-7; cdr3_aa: CASSLYDYRSYEQYF
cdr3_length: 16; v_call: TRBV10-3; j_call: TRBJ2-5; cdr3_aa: CAISDPGQGAAETQYF
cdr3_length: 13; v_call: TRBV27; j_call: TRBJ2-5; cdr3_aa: CASSLSPVGWQYF
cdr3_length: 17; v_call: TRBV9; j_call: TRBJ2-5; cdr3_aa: CASSGGLAGARQETQYF
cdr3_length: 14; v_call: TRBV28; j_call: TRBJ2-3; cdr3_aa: CASITRQHTDTQYF
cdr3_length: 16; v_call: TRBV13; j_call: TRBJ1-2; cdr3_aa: CASSFLADRAYYGYTF
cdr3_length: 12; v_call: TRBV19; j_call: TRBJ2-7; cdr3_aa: CASTGSGDEQYF
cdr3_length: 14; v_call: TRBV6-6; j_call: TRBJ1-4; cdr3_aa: CASSQGRDNEKLFF
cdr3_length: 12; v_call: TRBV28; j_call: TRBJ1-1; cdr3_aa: CASSFRPGEAFF
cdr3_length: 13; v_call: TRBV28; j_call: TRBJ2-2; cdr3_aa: CASSLSSPGELFF
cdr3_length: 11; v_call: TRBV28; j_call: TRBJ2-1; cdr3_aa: CASSLEFEQFF
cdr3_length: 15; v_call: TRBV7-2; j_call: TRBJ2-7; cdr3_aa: CASSSFGQGAYEQYF
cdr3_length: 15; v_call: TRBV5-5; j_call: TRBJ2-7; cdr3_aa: CASSLDPGTTYEQYF
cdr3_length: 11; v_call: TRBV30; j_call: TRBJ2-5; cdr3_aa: CAWDGGETQYF
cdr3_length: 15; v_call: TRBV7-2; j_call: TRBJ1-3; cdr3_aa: CASSLATGPGNTIYF
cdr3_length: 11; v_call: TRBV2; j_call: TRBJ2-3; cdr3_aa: CASSDGSNLPF
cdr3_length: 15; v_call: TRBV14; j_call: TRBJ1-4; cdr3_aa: CASSQEKGFNEKLFF
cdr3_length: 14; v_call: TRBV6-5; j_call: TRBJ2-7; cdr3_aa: CASSLGGESYEQYF
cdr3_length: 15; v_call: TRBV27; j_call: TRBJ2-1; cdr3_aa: CASSSGTASYNEQFF
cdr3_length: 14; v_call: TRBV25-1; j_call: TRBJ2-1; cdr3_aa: CASAERAGYNEQFF
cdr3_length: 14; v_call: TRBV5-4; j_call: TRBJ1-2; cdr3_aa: CASSPPNLGYGYTF
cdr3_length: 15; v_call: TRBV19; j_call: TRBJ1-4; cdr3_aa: CASSITQTTNEKLFF
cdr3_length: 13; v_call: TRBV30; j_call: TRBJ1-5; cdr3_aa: CAWSPQGNQPQHF
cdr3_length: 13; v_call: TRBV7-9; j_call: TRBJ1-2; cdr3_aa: CASSWTGNYGYTF
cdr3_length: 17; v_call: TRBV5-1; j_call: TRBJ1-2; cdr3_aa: CASSLGGIRGRNYGYTF
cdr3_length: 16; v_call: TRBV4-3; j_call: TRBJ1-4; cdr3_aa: CASSQVGGGDNEKLFF
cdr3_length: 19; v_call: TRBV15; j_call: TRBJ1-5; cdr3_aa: CATSRFWPALMSNNQPQHF
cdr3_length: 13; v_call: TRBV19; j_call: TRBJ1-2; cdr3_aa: CASNTGTGYGYTF
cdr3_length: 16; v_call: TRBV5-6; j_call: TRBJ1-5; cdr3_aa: CASSLGTGYSNQPQHF
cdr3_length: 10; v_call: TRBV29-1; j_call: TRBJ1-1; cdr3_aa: CSGQNTEAFF
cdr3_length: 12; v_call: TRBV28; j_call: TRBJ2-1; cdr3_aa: CASSSVVHEQFF
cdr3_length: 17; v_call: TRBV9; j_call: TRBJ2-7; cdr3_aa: CASSVEGLAGPSYEQYF
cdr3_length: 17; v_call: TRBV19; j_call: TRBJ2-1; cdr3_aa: CASSTVKGTSSYNEQFF
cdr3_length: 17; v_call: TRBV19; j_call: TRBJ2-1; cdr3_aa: CASSSSSGSLSYNEQFF
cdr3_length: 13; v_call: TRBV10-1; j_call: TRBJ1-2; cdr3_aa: CASSAGTGYGYTF
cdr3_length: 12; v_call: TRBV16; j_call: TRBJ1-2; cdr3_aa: CASSGTGSGYTF
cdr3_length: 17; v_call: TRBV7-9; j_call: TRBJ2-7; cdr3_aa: CASSGDPYGQRSYEQYF
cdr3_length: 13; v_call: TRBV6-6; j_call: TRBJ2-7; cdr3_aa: CASRTDRLYEQYF
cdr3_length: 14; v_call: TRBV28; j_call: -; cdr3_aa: CASSLNRGYYEQYF
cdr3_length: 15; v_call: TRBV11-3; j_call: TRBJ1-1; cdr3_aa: CASSFGQGGYTEAFF
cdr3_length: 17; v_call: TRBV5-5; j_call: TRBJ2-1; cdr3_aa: CASNKVPTTSSYNEQFF
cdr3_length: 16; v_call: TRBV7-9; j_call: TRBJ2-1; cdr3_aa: CASIDPGTGAYNEQFF
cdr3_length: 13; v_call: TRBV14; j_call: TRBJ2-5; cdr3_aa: CASSQTRFETQYF
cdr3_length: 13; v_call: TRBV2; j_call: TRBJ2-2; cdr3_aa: CASSGTSFGELFF
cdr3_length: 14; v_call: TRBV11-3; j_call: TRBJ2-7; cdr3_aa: CASSFGRNSYEQYF
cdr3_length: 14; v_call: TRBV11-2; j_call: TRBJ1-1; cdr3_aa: CASSASTGITEAFF
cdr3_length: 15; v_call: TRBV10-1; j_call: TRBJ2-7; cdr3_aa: CASSERANPRYEQYF
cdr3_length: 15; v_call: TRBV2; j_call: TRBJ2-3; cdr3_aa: CASSHGQDYTDTQYF
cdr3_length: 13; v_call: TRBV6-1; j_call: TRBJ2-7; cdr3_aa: CASRGPSEEEQYF
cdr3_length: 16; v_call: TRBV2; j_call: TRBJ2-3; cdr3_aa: CASSEVTGGGTDTQYF
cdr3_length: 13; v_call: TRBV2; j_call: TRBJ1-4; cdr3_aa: CASLEETNEKLFF
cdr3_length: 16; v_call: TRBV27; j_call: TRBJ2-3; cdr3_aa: CASSPLSGISTDTQYF
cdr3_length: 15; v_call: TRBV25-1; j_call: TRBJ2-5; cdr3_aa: CASSEYTGKQETQYF
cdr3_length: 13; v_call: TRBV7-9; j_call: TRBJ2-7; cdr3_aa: CASLAINSYEQYF
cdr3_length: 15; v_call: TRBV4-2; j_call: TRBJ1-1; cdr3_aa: CASSQELGVNTEAFF
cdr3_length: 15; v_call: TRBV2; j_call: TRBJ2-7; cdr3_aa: CASRYLTGSSYEQYF